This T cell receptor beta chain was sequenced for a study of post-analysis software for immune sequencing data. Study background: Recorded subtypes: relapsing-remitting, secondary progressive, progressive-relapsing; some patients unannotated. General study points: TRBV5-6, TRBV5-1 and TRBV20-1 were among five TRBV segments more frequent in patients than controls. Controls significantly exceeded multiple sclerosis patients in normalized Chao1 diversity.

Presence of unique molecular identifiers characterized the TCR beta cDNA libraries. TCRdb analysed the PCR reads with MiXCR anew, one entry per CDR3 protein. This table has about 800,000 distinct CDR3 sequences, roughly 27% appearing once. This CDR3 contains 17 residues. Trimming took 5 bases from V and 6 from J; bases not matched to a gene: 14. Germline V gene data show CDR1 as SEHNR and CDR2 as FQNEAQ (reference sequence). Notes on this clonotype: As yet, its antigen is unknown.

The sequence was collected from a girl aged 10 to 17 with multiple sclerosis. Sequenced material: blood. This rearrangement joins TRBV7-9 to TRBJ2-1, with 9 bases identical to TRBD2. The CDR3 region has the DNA TGTGCCAGCAGCGGAGGAGGCGGGAGGGCCCTCTTCAATGAGCAGTTCTTC. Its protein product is CASSGGGGRALFNEQFF. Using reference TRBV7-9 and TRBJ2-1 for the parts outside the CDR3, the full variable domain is DTGVSQNPRHKITKRGQNVTFRCDPISEHNRLYWYRQTLGQGPEFLTYFQNEAQLEKSRLLSDRFSAERPKGSFSTLEIQRTEQGDSAMYLCASSGGGGRALFNEQFFGPGTRLTVL.